The T cell receptor beta chain under discussion was sequenced for a study of cytomegalovirus exposure and HLA in healthy donors. General study points: Some TCR beta chains (about 180 of them) were listed as cytomegalovirus-associated. What TCR beta sequences reportedly achieved was accurate prediction of HLA-A and HLA-B alleles in most subjects.

Losses at the gene ends were 8 bases for V and 3 bases for J; bases not matched to a gene: 9. The CDR3 consists of 14 residues. Per germline, CDR1 MNHEY and CDR2 SVGAGI. Points on this clone: Its antigen is not identified.

Healthy bone marrow donors made up the donors. Donors were ostensibly healthy at sampling, although undocumented immune exposures were probable. The PCR ran on 60 Vbeta and 13 Jbeta primers. Clones were sequenced by immunoSEQ multiplex PCR, and TCRdb holds only the in-frame ones, with some missing. This table holds approximately 150,000 clones, approximately 85% found once. Source material: PBMCs. The chain combines TRBV6-5 with TRBJ2-7; TRBD2 matches at 8 bases. This receptor was obtained from a man in his forties or fifties in good health and CMV-seropositive. CDR3 DNA: TGTGCCAGCCGAGTAGCGGGGATTATCTACGAGCAGTACTTC. This codes for CASRVAGIIYEQYF.